The TCR beta chain under discussion was sequenced for a study of blood T cell repertoires in COVID-19. The trim removed 6 bases at V and 10 bases at J, leaving 9 bases unmatched. CDR1 and CDR2 from the germline V gene are SQVTM and ANQGSEA. The CDR3 totals 13 residues. The protocol was immunoSEQ multiplex PCR, while the TCRdb copy is restricted to in-frame clones and leaves out a portion. The profile shows about 70,000 clones, 75% to 90% of them singletons. The V call is TRBV29-1, the J call TRBJ1-6, with TRBD1 identical over 7 bases. The sequenced material came from peripheral blood. This receptor was identified in a man aged 45-60 years with active COVID-19. The CDR3 DNA sequence: TGCAGCGTCTCGACAGGGTGGGAATCACCCCTCCACTTT. It yields the protein CSVSTGWESPLHF.